This passage covers 7 T cell receptor beta chains from one sample sequenced in a study of shared clonotypes between healthy human individuals. Using immunoSEQ multiplex PCR, the repertoire was profiled, and TCRdb retains in-frame clones only, with some absent. The repertoire holds around 2.5 million clones, more than 85% seen once, with approximately 0.36% in the top ten. Sequencing used naive CD4+ T cells from PBMCs. Specified subset: CD45RA+ positively selected. Every receptor here comes from a man in his late teens or twenties in good health. Some clones in this sample may be carry-over from other donors' samples.

This clone has just one count. The gene calls are TRBV28 and TRBJ2-2; no clear D gene. Trimming removed 2 bases at V and 3 bases at J, with 10 bases between. Germline V gives CDR1 MDHEN, CDR2 SYDVKM. The CDR3 has 15 residues. The CDR3 reads CASSLVGIYTGELFF. Written as DNA, the CDR3 is TGTGCCAGCAGTTTAGTTGGCATTTACACCGGGGAGCTGTTTTTT. Supplemented by reference TRBV28 and TRBJ2-2, the full variable domain reads DVKVTQSSRYLVKRTGEKVFLECVQDMDHENMFWYRQDPGLGLRLIYFSYDVKMKEKGDIPEGYSVSREKKERFSLILESASTNQTSMYLCASSLVGIYTGELFFGEGSRLTVL.

V usage is TRBV28 and J usage is TRBJ2-7, with D uncertain. The ends were cut back, 6 bases at V and 1 base at J, with 10 bases in the middle. This CDR3 region has 13 residues. Germline values: CDR1 MDHEN, CDR2 SYDVKM. CDR3: CASRSPVSYEQYF. The DNA for the CDR3 is TGTGCCAGCAGGTCGCCGGTTTCCTACGAGCAGTACTTC.

This chain connects TRBV28 to TRBJ2-1; no reliable D call. Germline V gives CDR1 MDHEN, CDR2 SYDVKM. This CDR3 is built from 13 residues. Trimming cost V 3 bases and J 10 bases, with 13 bases left between them. DNA for the CDR3: TGTGCCAGCAGTTTGGCGAACCCCAGCGAGCAGTTCTTC. It is translated as CASSLANPSEQFF.

The chain carries TRBV7-9 and TRBJ1-4; tentative D call: TRBD1 (5 bases). The CDR3 runs to 14 residues. Trimming stripped 5 bases from V and 7 bases from J, with 14 bases between. The germline gives CDR1 SEHNR, CDR2 FQNEAQ (reference sequence). CDR3 DNA sequence: TGTGCCAGCAGCCTCGGGACTGACCTTGAAAAACTGTTTTTT. It encodes CASSLGTDLEKLFF.

V gene TRBV7-2 combines with J gene TRBJ2-3; 8 nucleotides match TRBD1. The CDR3 consists of 14 residues. J gave up 4 bases and V 4 bases, and 4 bases lay outside the gene matches. Germline V gives CDR1 SGHTA, CDR2 FQGNSA. This chain's CDR3 is CASSYRTGSDTQYF. The CDR3 DNA reads TGTGCCAGCAGCTACCGGACAGGGTCAGATACGCAGTATTTT.

The V call is TRBV9, the J call TRBJ2-7; maybe TRBD2 (6 bases). Germline values: CDR1 SGDLS, CDR2 YYNGEE. V gave up 3 bases and J gave up 4 bases, with 20 bases separating them. The CDR3 sequence is 16 residues long. CDR3 DNA sequence: TGTGCCAGCAGCGCAACTCAAGGAGGGGACGGGTACGAGCAGTACTTC. Protein sequence: CASSATQGGDGYEQYF. Based on the CDR3 plus reference TRBV9 and TRBJ2-7, the full variable domain is DSGVTQTPKHLITATGQRVTLRCSPRSGDLSVYWYQQSLDQGLQFLIQYYNGEERAKGNILERFSAQQFPDLHSELNLSSLELGDSALYFCASSATQGGDGYEQYFGPGTRLTVT.

This chain uses TRBV10-2 with TRBJ2-2; TRBD2 matches 12 bases. Germline lookup yields CDR1 WSHSY and CDR2 SAAADI. Trimming removed 6 bases from V and 7 bases from J; junction bases left unmatched: 3. The CDR3 extends over 14 amino acids. In DNA form, the CDR3 reads TGCGCCAGCAGACTAGCGGGAGGAGGCGGGGAGCTGTTTTTT. This encodes CASRLAGGGGELFF.